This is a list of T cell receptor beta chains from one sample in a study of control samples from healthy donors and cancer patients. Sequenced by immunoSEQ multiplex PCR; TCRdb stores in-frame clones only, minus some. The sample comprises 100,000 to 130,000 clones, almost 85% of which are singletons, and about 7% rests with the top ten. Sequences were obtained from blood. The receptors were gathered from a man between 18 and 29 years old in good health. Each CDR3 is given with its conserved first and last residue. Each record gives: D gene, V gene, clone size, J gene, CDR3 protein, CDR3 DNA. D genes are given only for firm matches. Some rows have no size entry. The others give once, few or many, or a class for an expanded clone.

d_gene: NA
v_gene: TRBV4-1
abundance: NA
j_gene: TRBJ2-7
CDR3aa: CASSQGDSFKEQYF
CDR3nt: TGCGCCAGCAGCCAAGGTGACAGTTTTAAGGAGCAGTACTTC

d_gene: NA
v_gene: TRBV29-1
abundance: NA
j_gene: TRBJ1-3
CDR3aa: CSVAGTPGNTIYF
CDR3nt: TGCAGCGTTGCCGGGACCCCTGGAAACACCATATATTTT

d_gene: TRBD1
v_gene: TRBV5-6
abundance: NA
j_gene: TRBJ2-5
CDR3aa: CASSVGTDETQYF
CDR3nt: TGTGCCAGCAGCGTCGGGACAGATGAGACCCAGTACTTC

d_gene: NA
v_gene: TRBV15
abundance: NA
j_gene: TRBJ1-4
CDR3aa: CATSREPATNEKLFF
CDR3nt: TGTGCCACCAGCAGAGAGCCTGCAACTAATGAAAAACTGTTTTTT

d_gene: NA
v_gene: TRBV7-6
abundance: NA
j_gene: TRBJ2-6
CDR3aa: CASREGTGEPGANVLTF
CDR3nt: TGTGCCAGCAGAGAGGGGACGGGCGAACCTGGGGCCAACGTCCTGACTTTC

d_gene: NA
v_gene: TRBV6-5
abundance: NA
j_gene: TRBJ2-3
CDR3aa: CASEHLITDTQYF
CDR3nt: TGTGCCAGCGAACACCTTATCACAGATACGCAGTATTTT

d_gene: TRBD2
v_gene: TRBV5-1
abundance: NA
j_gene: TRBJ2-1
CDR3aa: CASSSWESGGEFF
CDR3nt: TGCGCCAGCAGCTCCTGGGAGAGCGGGGGGGAGTTCTTC

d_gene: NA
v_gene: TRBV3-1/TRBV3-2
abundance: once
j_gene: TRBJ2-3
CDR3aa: CASSQEWRVSTDTQYF
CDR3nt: TGTGCCAGCAGCCAAGAATGGCGGGTGAGCACAGATACGCAGTATTTT

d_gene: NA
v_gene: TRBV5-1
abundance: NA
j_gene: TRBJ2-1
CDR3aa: CASSLAAEQFF
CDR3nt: TGCGCCAGCAGCTTGGCTGCTGAGCAGTTCTTC

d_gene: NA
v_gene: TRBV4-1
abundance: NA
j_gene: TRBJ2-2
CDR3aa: CASSPRGESGELFF
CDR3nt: TGCGCCAGCAGCCCCCGTGGTGAGTCCGGGGAGCTGTTTTTT

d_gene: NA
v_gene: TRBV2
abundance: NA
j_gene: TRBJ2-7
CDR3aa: CASKGGPYEQYF
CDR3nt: TGTGCCAGCAAGGGGGGTCCCTACGAGCAGTACTTC

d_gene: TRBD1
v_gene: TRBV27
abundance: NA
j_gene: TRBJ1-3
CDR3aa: CASWDRGLGNTIYF
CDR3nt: TGTGCCAGCTGGGACAGGGGGCTTGGAAACACCATATATTTT

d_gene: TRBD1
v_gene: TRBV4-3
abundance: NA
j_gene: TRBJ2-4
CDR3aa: CASSQDRGTGGNIQYF
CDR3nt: TGCGCCAGCAGCCAAGATCGGGGGACAGGGGGGAACATTCAGTACTTC

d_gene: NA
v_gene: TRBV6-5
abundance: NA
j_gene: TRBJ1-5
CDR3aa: CASSRARGSNQPQHF
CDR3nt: TGTGCCAGCAGTAGAGCCAGGGGTAGCAATCAGCCCCAGCATTTT

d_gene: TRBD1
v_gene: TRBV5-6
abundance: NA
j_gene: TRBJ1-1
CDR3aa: CASSLLLDRTYEAFF
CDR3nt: TGTGCCAGCAGCTTACTCCTGGACAGGACGTATGAAGCTTTCTTT

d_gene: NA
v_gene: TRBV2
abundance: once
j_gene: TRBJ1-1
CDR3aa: CASSTGRNTEAFF
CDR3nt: TGTGCCAGCAGTACGGGACGAAACACTGAAGCTTTCTTT

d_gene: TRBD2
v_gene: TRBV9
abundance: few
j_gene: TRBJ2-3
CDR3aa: CASSPRASGGSTDTQYF
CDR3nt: TGTGCCAGCAGCCCCCGCGCTAGCGGGGGGAGCACAGATACGCAGTATTTT

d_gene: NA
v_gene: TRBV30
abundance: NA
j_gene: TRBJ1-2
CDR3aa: CAWKIIGNLDIYTF
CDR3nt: TGTGCCTGGAAGATTATTGGTAACCTTGATATCTACACCTTC

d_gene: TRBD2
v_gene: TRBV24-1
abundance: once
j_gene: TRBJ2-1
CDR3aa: CATSDGTSGVNEQFF
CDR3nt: TGTGCCACCAGTGATGGGACTAGCGGGGTCAATGAGCAGTTCTTC

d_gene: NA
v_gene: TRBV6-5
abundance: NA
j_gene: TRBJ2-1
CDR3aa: CASSRGGHNEQFF
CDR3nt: TGTGCCAGCAGCCGCGGGGGCCACAATGAGCAGTTCTTC

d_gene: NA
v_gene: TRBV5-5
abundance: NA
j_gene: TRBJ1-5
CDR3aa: CASSLGDTQPQHF
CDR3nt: TGTGCCAGCAGCTTGGGGGATACCCAGCCCCAGCATTTT

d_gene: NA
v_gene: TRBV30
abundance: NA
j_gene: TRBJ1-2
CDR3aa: CAATRDLGYTF
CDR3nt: TGTGCCGCGACCAGGGATCTTGGCTACACCTTC

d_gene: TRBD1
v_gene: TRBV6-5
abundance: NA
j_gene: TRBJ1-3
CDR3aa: CASSYLRTGTGNTIYF
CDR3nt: TGTGCCAGCAGTTACTTAAGGACAGGGACTGGAAACACCATATATTTT

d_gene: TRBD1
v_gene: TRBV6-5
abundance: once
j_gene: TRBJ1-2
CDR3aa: CASSYSGTGYRGYTF
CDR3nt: TGTGCCAGCAGTTACTCCGGGACAGGGTATCGTGGCTACACCTTC

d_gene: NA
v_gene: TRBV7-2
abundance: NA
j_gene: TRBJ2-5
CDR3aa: CASSAPVLLGETQYF
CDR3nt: TGTGCCAGCAGCGCACCGGTGCTCCTGGGAGAGACCCAGTACTTC

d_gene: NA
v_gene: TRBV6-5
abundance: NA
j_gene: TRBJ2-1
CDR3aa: CASSYSGTPYNEQFF
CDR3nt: TGTGCCAGCAGTTACTCAGGGACCCCCTACAATGAGCAGTTCTTC

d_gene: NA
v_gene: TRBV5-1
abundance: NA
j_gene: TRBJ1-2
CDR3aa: CASSSSTGEGGRSGYTF
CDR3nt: TGCGCCAGCAGCTCTTCAACCGGGGAGGGGGGTCGGAGTGGCTACACCTTC

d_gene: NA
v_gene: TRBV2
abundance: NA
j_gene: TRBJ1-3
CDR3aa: CAITEEESSGNTIYF
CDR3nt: TGTGCCATCACCGAGGAGGAGAGCTCTGGAAACACCATATATTTT

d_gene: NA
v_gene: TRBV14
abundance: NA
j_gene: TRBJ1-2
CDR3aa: CASSPRRAGPYGYTF
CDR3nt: TGTGCCAGCAGCCCGCGTCGGGCGGGCCCATATGGCTACACCTTC

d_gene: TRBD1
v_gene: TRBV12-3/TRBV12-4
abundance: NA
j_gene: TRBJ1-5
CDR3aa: CASRGQGYQPQHF
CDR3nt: TGTGCCAGCAGAGGACAGGGCTATCAGCCCCAGCATTTT

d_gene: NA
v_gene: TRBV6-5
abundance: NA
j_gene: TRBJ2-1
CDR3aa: CASSSTGLREQFF
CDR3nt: TGTGCCAGCAGTTCCACAGGGTTGAGGGAGCAGTTCTTC

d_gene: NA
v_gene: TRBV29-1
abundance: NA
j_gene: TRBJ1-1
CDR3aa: CSQQVDTEAFF
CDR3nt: TGCAGCCAACAGGTAGACACTGAAGCTTTCTTT

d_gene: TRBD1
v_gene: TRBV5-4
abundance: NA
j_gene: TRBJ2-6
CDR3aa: CASRNTGGVVLTF
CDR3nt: TGTGCCAGCAGGAATACAGGGGGCGTCGTCCTGACTTTC

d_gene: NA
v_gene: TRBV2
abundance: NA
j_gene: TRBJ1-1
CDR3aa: CASSESVNTEAFF
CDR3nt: TGTGCCAGCAGTGAATCGGTCAACACTGAAGCTTTCTTT

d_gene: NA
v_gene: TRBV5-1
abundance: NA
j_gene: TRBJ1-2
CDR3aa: CASSSVGGQGYGYTF
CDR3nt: TGCGCCAGCAGCTCGGTTGGGGGGCAGGGCTATGGCTACACCTTC

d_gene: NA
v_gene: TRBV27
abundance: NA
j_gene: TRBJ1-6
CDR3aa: CASSLFLTWGSSPLHF
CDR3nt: TGTGCCAGCAGTCTATTTCTTACATGGGGTAGTTCACCCCTCCACTTT

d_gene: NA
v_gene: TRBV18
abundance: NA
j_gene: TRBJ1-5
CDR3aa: CASSPVGSNQPQHF
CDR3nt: TGTGCCAGCTCACCAGTGGGGAGCAATCAGCCCCAGCATTTT